The 23 T cell receptor beta chains listed next were all sequenced from one sample in a study of blood T cell repertoires in COVID-19. The repertoire was sequenced with immunoSEQ multiplex PCR; TCRdb's copy has only in-frame clones and lacks some. The sample includes just under 300,000 clones, around 87% seen only once; the top ten take 1.3%. Sequenced input: peripheral blood. The receptors were sampled from a man in his 70s with acute or convalescent COVID-19.

The CDR3 nucleotides read TGTGCCAGCAGCGTGACGGGTTTGGGAGGCAATCAGCCCCAGCATTTT. Its protein product is CASSVTGLGGNQPQHF. This chain connects TRBV28 to TRBJ1-5; no reliable D call. The CDR3 length is 16 residues. Deletions cut 6 bases from V and 2 bases from J, with 17 bases between. Germline V lookup: CDR1 MDHEN, CDR2 SYDVKM. The complete variable domain, with remaining parts taken from reference TRBV28 and TRBJ1-5, reads DVKVTQSSRYLVKRTGEKVFLECVQDMDHENMFWYRQDPGLGLRLIYFSYDVKMKEKGDIPEGYSVSREKKERFSLILESASTNQTSMYLCASSVTGLGGNQPQHFGDGTRLSIL.

The chain couples TRBV30 to TRBJ1-4, with TRBD1 as a possible D gene (5 bases). V dropped 2 bases and J dropped 4 bases, with 11 bases sitting between them. There are 14 residues in the CDR3. CDR1 and CDR2 from the germline V gene are GTSNPN and SVGIG (reference sequence). CDR3 sequence (DNA): TGTGCCTGGAGTTCAGGGTTTCTTAATGAAAAACTGTTTTTT. Protein product: CAWSSGFLNEKLFF.

J is TRBJ2-7 and V is TRBV2; possibly TRBD1 for D (6 bases). Germline V CDR1 and CDR2: SNHLY, FYNNEI. This CDR3 contains 14 residues. V was pared by 7 bases and J by 0 bases, with 13 bases between. The DNA of the CDR3 is TGTGCCAGCAAGGGACAAGGAATCTCCTACGAGCAGTACTTC. Translating it yields CASKGQGISYEQYF.

In nucleotides, the CDR3 is TGTGCCTGGAGTTTCCGGGACAGGGGATCCGAAAACATTCAGTACTTC. Translating gives CAWSFRDRGSENIQYF. V gene TRBV30 combines with J gene TRBJ2-4, with TRBD1 matching 10 bases. The CDR3 is 16 amino acids. Germline V gene lookup returns CDR1 GTSNPN and CDR2 SVGIG (reference sequence). V gave up 2 bases and J gave up 5 bases; unmatched junction bases: 9.

Turning to this clone: This sample also contains other DNA sequences that code for the same CDR3. This sequence joins TRBV5-1 and TRBJ2-3; D gene uncertain. Per the germline V gene, CDR1 is SGHRS and CDR2 is YFSETQ. V gave up 0 bases and J gave up 4 bases, with 6 bases separating them. The CDR3 is made up of 13 amino acids. The CDR3 sequence: CASSLDFSDTQYF. CDR3 nucleotide sequence: TGCGCCAGCAGCTTGGATTTCTCAGATACGCAGTATTTT.

J is TRBJ2-3 and V is TRBV5-1; possible D gene TRBD1, 5 bases. Trimming took 4 bases from V and 2 from J, leaving 14 bases between them. This CDR3 has 15 amino acids. Germline CDR1 reads SGHRS; CDR2 reads YFSETQ. DNA for the CDR3: TGCGCCAGCAGCCTCCAGGGAATCAACACAGATACGCAGTATTTT. Protein sequence: CASSLQGINTDTQYF.

The J gene is TRBJ1-2, the V gene TRBV4-3; D gene unclear. The ends were cut back, 1 base at V and 8 bases at J, with 17 bases in the middle. The CDR3 loop spans 15 amino acids. Per the germline V gene, CDR1 is LGHNA and CDR2 is YSLEER. DNA for the CDR3: TGCGCCAGCAGCCAAGGGAAGGACTTGCTTTTGGGCTACACCTTC. Protein: CASSQGKDLLLGYTF.

This clone was seen only a few times. This chain joins TRBV7-9 and TRBJ2-5; TRBD1 agrees at 8 bases. V lost 4 bases and J lost 2; bases outside the gene matches: 3. This CDR3 has 14 amino acids. CDR1 and CDR2 from the germline V gene are SEHNR and FQNEAQ (reference sequence). CDR3 DNA sequence: TGTGCCAGCAGCTACGGGACAGGTCAAGAGACCCAGTACTTC. Its translation: CASSYGTGQETQYF.

This chain uses TRBV29-1 with TRBJ1-4; 9 positions match TRBD1. Germline CDR1 is SQVTM and CDR2 is ANQGSEA. V lost 4 bases and J lost 4; bases outside the gene matches: 1. CDR3 size: 13 residues. The CDR3: CSVGGQGNEKLFF. In nucleotides, the CDR3 is TGCAGCGTTGGGGGACAGGGTAATGAAAAACTGTTTTTT.

The chain employs TRBV9 and TRBJ2-5; 8 nucleotides align to TRBD2. Germline lookup yields CDR1 SGDLS and CDR2 YYNGEE. V lost 4 bases and J lost 5; bases outside the gene matches: 1. There are 12 residues in the CDR3. In DNA form, the CDR3 reads TGTGCCAGCAGCTCGGGGGGGGAGACCCAGTACTTC. Translated: CASSSGGETQYF.

The chain employs TRBV3-1 (or the pseudogene TRBV3-2) and TRBJ2-7, with 11 bases aligning to TRBD2. This CDR3 contains 12 residues. Unmatched junction bases numbered 6, after V lost 5 bases and J lost 12 bases. CDR1 and CDR2 (germline): LGHDT, YNNKEL (reference sequence). As DNA, the CDR3 is TGTGCCAGCAGCTTACTAGCGGGAGTCGCGTACTTC. It yields the protein CASSLLAGVAYF.

The V and J genes are TRBV28 and TRBJ2-7; no clear D gene. This CDR3 is built from 13 residues. The V gene's germline CDR1 is MDHEN and CDR2 SYDVKM. Trimming left V 4 bases short and J 2 bases short, with 9 bases between. CDR3 sequence: CASSSHRAYEQYF. In nucleotides, the CDR3 is TGTGCCAGCAGTTCCCACCGGGCCTACGAGCAGTACTTC.

V gene TRBV5-3 combines with J gene TRBJ2-1; TRBD2 matches at 7 bases. TRBV5-3 is an ORF, with its function uncertain. Unmatched junction bases numbered 5, after V lost 0 bases and J lost 14 bases. CDR3 length: 12 amino acids. The DNA for the CDR3 is TGTGCCAGAAGCTTGGACGGGGCGGGGGAGTTCTTC. It specifies CARSLDGAGEFF.

This clone was counted between two and nine times. Other DNA sequences of this sample code for an identical CDR3. The rearrangement joins TRBV6-2 or TRBV6-3 to TRBJ1-1, with 8 bases matching TRBD1. Germline CDR1 is MNHEY and CDR2 is SVGEGT. With 2 bases clipped from V and 4 bases from J, the junction kept 0 bases outside the gene matches. The CDR3 length is 13 residues. This CDR3 reads CASSYTGGTEAFF. For the CDR3, the DNA is TGTGCCAGCAGTTACACAGGGGGCACTGAAGCTTTCTTT.

The chain combines TRBV5-1 with TRBJ2-5; 10 bases are shared with TRBD2. V dropped 4 bases and J dropped 6; count of bases not matched to a gene: 12. There are 16 residues in the CDR3. The germline V gene has CDR1 SGHRS and CDR2 YFSETQ. CDR3: CASSIHPSGRMKTQYF. The CDR3 nucleotides are TGCGCCAGCAGCATCCATCCTAGCGGGAGAATGAAGACCCAGTACTTC.

This chain connects TRBV15 to TRBJ2-2; D is uncertain. Germline CDR1 reads LNHNV; CDR2 reads YYDKDF (reference sequence). The CDR3 has 13 residues. The V and J ends lost 2 bases and 7 bases respectively, with 8 bases between them. The DNA for the CDR3 is TGTGCCACCAGCAGACTAGTCGGCGGGGAGCTGTTTTTT. Amino acids: CATSRLVGGELFF.

The chain is built from TRBV7-8 and TRBJ1-3, with 9 bases aligning to TRBD1. Germline V gives CDR1 SGHVS, CDR2 FQNEAQ. The CDR3 runs 16 residues. V shed 7 bases and J 2 bases; nucleotides not matched to a gene: 9. In nucleotides, the CDR3 is TGTGCCAGCACCACCGGGACAGGGATTGCTGGAAACACCATATATTTT. Protein sequence: CASTTGTGIAGNTIYF. Drawing the rest from reference TRBV7-8 and TRBJ1-3, the complete variable domain is GAGVSQSPRYKVAKRGQDVALRCDPISGHVSLFWYQQALGQGPEFLTYFQNEAQLDKSGLPSDRFFAERPEGSVSTLKIQRTQQEDSAVYLCASTTGTGIAGNTIYFGEGSWLTVV.

The chain carries TRBV2 and TRBJ2-3; 8 bases are shared with TRBD1. Unmatched junction bases numbered 6, after V lost 6 bases and J lost 1 base. Germline assignment: CDR1 SNHLY and CDR2 FYNNEI. This CDR3 comprises 15 residues. The CDR3 bases are TGTGCCAGCAGGGGGGACAGGTTAGGCACAGATACGCAGTATTTT. Residues: CASRGDRLGTDTQYF.

V is TRBV19 and J is TRBJ1-5; D not certain. Per germline, CDR1 LNHDA and CDR2 SQIVND (reference sequence). This CDR3 has 14 amino acids. V lost 5 bases, J lost 1 base, and 9 bases lay in between. For the CDR3, the DNA is TGTGCCAGTAGTCCGCATCTAAGCAATCAGCCCCAGCATTTT. Translation gives CASSPHLSNQPQHF.

V is TRBV7-2 and J is TRBJ2-7, with D possibly matching TRBD2 (6 bases). Germline CDR1 reads SGHTA; CDR2 reads FQGNSA. CDR3 length equals 15 residues. V gave up 1 base and J gave up 1 base, with 11 bases separating them. As DNA, the CDR3 is TGTGCCAGCAGCTTAGGGCGGGGTGTTTCCTACGAGCAGTACTTC. Its protein product is CASSLGRGVSYEQYF.

The V call is TRBV6-2 or TRBV6-3, the J call TRBJ2-7; 7 bases are shared with TRBD1. This CDR3 is 14 amino acids long. Trimming at V came to 0 bases and at J to 5 bases, leaving 4 bases not matched to a gene. CDR1 is MNHEY and CDR2 is SVGEGT in the germline V gene. This CDR3 is CASSYSRDRDEQYF. CDR3 coding DNA: TGTGCCAGCAGTTACTCCCGGGACAGAGACGAGCAGTACTTC.

This clone has just a few counts. At one end the junction does not follow the germline gene, possibly because of a read error. The rearrangement uses TRBV11-2 and TRBJ2-2; 12 bases are a match to TRBD2. The germline gives CDR1 SGHAT, CDR2 FQNNGV. The CDR3 spans 15 residues. The DNA of the CDR3 is TGTGCCAGCAGCTCAAGGACTAGCGGGGCCGGCGAGCTGTTTTTT. This codes for CASSSRTSGAGELFF.

V is TRBV5-4 and J is TRBJ1-2; D perhaps matches TRBD1 (5 bases). Trimming left V 0 bases short and J 1 base short, with 10 bases between. Germline lookup yields CDR1 SGHNT and CDR2 YYREEE (reference sequence). CDR3 size: 15 residues. DNA for the CDR3: TGTGCCAGCAGCTTGGCTGCAGGGTATAACTATGGCTACACCTTC. This sequence encodes CASSLAAGYNYGYTF.